Listed here are 25 T cell receptor beta chains from one sample, sequenced in a study of beta chain features in type 1 diabetes. For these TCRs, the target antigens are not known. Overall study findings and caveats: TCRB CDR3 length was moderately but significantly reduced in all four CD4+ subsets of Type 1 diabetes patients.

The investigators reverse transcribed all of the isolated RNA, so they sequenced expressed TCRB transcripts. Sequencing used immunoSEQ multiplex PCR; TCRdb keeps in-frame clones, though not all of them. This table holds fewer than 55,000 clones, roughly 39% found once. Sequences were obtained from Tregs from blood. The origin of the receptors is a man aged 25 to 40 with type 1 diabetes.

This clone was detected a few times. CDR3 loop: CASSLSQGGKLFF. Here the CDR3 DNA reads TGTGCCAGCAGCTTGAGTCAGGGCGGAAAACTGTTTTTT. The rearrangement links TRBV7-9 to TRBJ1-4; D might be TRBD1 (5 bases). Trimming pared 3 bases from V and 10 bases from J, leaving 12 bases between. Germline V gene data show CDR1 as SEHNR and CDR2 as FQNEAQ (reference sequence). CDR3 size: 13 residues.

The chain is built from TRBV7-6 and TRBJ2-2; 8 positions match TRBD1. Per the germline V gene, CDR1 is SGHVS and CDR2 is FNYEAQ. V shed 4 bases and J 3 bases; nucleotides not matched to a gene: 4. This CDR3 has 15 amino acids. CDR3 protein: CASSSTGAYTGELFF. The CDR3 region has the DNA TGTGCCAGCAGCTCGACAGGGGCGTACACCGGGGAGCTGTTTTTT.

J is TRBJ2-2 and V is TRBV5-4; 10 bases map to TRBD1. CDR1 SGHNT and CDR2 YYREEE come from the germline V gene (reference sequence). The CDR3 runs 15 residues. V shed 4 bases and J 6 bases; nucleotides not matched to a gene: 6. CDR3 DNA: TGTGCCAGCAGCGACGGGACAGGGGTGCCCGGGGAGCTGTTTTTT. Translation: CASSDGTGVPGELFF.

This clone was seen a handful of times. The CDR3 bases are TGCGCCAGCAGCTTGGCTGGTGGGGGGGGCCTATCCTACGAGCAGTACTTC. Amino acids: CASSLAGGGGLSYEQYF. The V gene is TRBV5-1, the J gene TRBJ2-7, with a weak D call TRBD2 (7 bases). CDR1 and CDR2 (germline): SGHRS, YFSETQ. CDR3 size: 17 residues. With 0 bases removed from V and 1 base from J, the gap between germline ends came to 17 bases.

The chain couples TRBV28 to TRBJ1-1, with D possibly being TRBD1 (6 bases). Germline CDR1 and CDR2: MDHEN and SYDVKM. Trimming shortened V by 5 bases and J by 4 bases, and 17 bases separated the two germline ends. This CDR3 spans 15 amino acids. CDR3 bases: TGTGCCAGCAGTCGATTCGACAGGTTGAGCACTGAAGCTTTCTTT. It encodes CASSRFDRLSTEAFF.

This clone was seen a handful of times. The chain combines TRBV7-2 with TRBJ2-7; no definite D call. V lost 1 base and J 0 bases, leaving 4 bases between the germline ends. This CDR3 has 13 amino acids. CDR1 is SGHTA, CDR2 FQGNSA, per germline. The DNA for the CDR3 is TGTGCCAGCAGCTTAGATAGCTCCTACGAGCAGTACTTC. This encodes CASSLDSSYEQYF.

The chain carries TRBV29-1 and TRBJ1-4; D perhaps matches TRBD1 (5 bases). CDR1 SQVTM and CDR2 ANQGSEA come from the germline V gene. The CDR3 runs to 11 residues. Trimming stripped 5 bases from V and 5 bases from J, with 6 bases between. CDR3 protein: CSVSGNEKLFF. CDR3 bases: TGCAGCGTTTCAGGGAATGAAAAACTGTTTTTT.

V and J are TRBV18 and TRBJ2-2; D perhaps matches TRBD1 (5 bases). The CDR3 is 13 amino acids. The germline V gene encodes CDR1 KGHSH and CDR2 LQKENI. Trimming shortened V by 3 bases and J by 6 bases, and 8 bases separated the two germline ends. In nucleotides, the CDR3 is TGTGCCAGCTCACCTACAGGACCCGGGGAGCTGTTTTTT. Amino acid sequence: CASSPTGPGELFF.

The V gene is TRBV30, the J gene TRBJ2-5; D is undetermined. The CDR3 extends over 12 amino acids. Germline-derived CDR1 and CDR2 are GTSNPN and SVGIG (reference sequence). V shed 2 bases and J shed 7 bases, with 11 bases lying between them. CDR3 bases: TGTGCCTGGAGTAAAGCCTCAGGGACCCAGTACTTC. Translated, it gives CAWSKASGTQYF.

V usage is TRBV14 and J usage is TRBJ2-3; D gene uncertain. The CDR3 is 13 amino acids. Germline V gene sequence: CDR1 SGHDN, CDR2 FVKESK. Trimming removed 4 bases from V and 4 bases from J, with 9 bases in between. This chain's CDR3 is CASSPHLADTQYF. In DNA, the CDR3 is TGTGCCAGCAGCCCACACCTAGCAGATACGCAGTATTTT.

The chain carries TRBV25-1 and TRBJ2-1; D ambiguous. Germline CDR1 MGHDK, CDR2 SYGVNS. V lost 6 bases, J lost 1 base, and 10 bases lay in between. The length of the CDR3 is 14 residues. CDR3 protein: CASRPLESYNEQFF. The CDR3 bases are TGTGCCAGCAGGCCGTTGGAGTCCTACAATGAGCAGTTCTTC. Variable domain in full (rest from reference TRBV25-1 and TRBJ2-1): EADIYQTPRYLVIGTGKKITLECSQTMGHDKMYWYQQDPGMELHLIHYSYGVNSTEKGDLSSESTVSRIRTEHFPLTLESARPSHTSQYLCASRPLESYNEQFFGPGTRLTVL.

A few counts support this clone. The chain links TRBV7-2 to TRBJ1-1; D gene ambiguous. This CDR3 has 15 residues. V was pared by 0 bases and J by 5 bases, with 13 bases between. Germline loops: CDR1 SGHTA, CDR2 FQGNSA. The DNA of the CDR3 is TGTGCCAGCAGCTTAGCGATGGGCAGCAGGACTGAAGCTTTCTTT. It translates to CASSLAMGSRTEAFF.

A single count supports this clone. V and J are TRBV18 and TRBJ1-3; D is perhaps TRBD1 (6 bases). CDR1 is KGHSH and CDR2 is LQKENI in the germline V gene. V lost 4 bases to trimming and J lost 0 bases, with 19 bases between them. CDR3 length equals 18 residues. As DNA, the CDR3 is TGTGCCAGCTCACTAAACCGACAGGCCGGCCTCTCTGGAAACACCATATATTTT. Translated: CASSLNRQAGLSGNTIYF.

This clone was counted between two and nine times. The rearrangement uses TRBV2 and TRBJ2-3; 7 positions match TRBD2. CDR3 length equals 15 residues. Germline CDR1 and CDR2: SNHLY and FYNNEI. V was clipped by 5 bases and J by 4 bases; unmatched bases: 9. The CDR3 region is CASSPGLVASDTQYF. Written as DNA, the CDR3 is TGTGCCAGCAGTCCTGGACTAGTGGCATCAGATACGCAGTATTTT.

V usage is TRBV30 and J usage is TRBJ1-4; 9 bases agree with TRBD1. V dropped 2 bases and J dropped 6; count of bases not matched to a gene: 4. The CDR3 runs to 14 residues. Germline loops: CDR1 GTSNPN, CDR2 SVGIG (reference sequence). CDR3 residues: CAWSTGGADEKLFF. The CDR3 DNA reads as TGTGCCTGGAGTACAGGGGGCGCGGATGAAAAACTGTTTTTT.

The V call is TRBV5-1, the J call TRBJ1-1; D gene ambiguous. Trimming pared 3 bases from V and 0 bases from J, leaving 12 bases between. Looked up from germline, CDR1 is SGHRS and CDR2 is YFSETQ. This CDR3 has 15 residues. The CDR3 DNA reads as TGCGCCAGCAGCTGGCAAGGAGGCTTGAACACTGAAGCTTTCTTT. Protein product: CASSWQGGLNTEAFF.

The chain employs TRBV6-4 and TRBJ2-7; TRBD2 is a possible D gene (5 bases). Between the trimmed V and J ends, which lost 6 bases and 4 bases, there was a span of 7 bases. CDR3 size: 11 residues. CDR1 MRHNA and CDR2 SNTAGT come from the germline V gene. The CDR3 DNA is TGTGCCAGCAGGAGACTATACGAGCAGTACTTC. The encoded protein is CASRRLYEQYF.

The V call is TRBV5-6, the J call TRBJ1-6; D remains unclear. Trimming stripped 4 bases from V and 6 bases from J, with 20 bases between. CDR3 length: 17 amino acids. The germline gives CDR1 SGHDT, CDR2 YYEEEE. CDR3 residues: CASSGEVDGISNSPLHF. The CDR3 bases are TGTGCCAGCAGCGGGGAGGTGGACGGGATTTCTAATTCACCCCTCCACTTT.

This clone was observed a handful of times. A junction end diverges from the germline sequence, so it may reflect a read error. This chain joins TRBV7-3 and TRBJ2-1; 11 nucleotides agree with TRBD2. Germline CDR1 and CDR2: SGHTA and FQGTGA. The CDR3 extends over 15 amino acids. DNA for the CDR3: TGTGCCAGCAGCTATTCTAGCGGGGGGTACAGTGAGCAGTTCTTC. Its protein is CASSYSSGGYSEQFF.

The genes are TRBV5-6 and TRBJ2-7; D is unresolved. This CDR3 has 12 amino acids. Germline V CDR1 and CDR2: SGHDT, YYEEEE. The V gene lost 4 bases and the J gene lost 8 bases, with 13 bases spanning the gap. CDR3 residues: CASSNNRPKQYF. The CDR3 DNA sequence: TGTGCCAGCAGCAACAACCGCCCGAAGCAGTACTTC.

V and J are TRBV7-9 and TRBJ2-3, with 7 bases identical to TRBD2. Germline CDR1 is SEHNR and CDR2 is FQNEAQ (reference sequence). V lost 6 bases and J lost 3; bases outside the gene matches: 9. CDR3 length equals 15 residues. Here the CDR3 reads CASSPAGALTDTQYF. Written as DNA, the CDR3 is TGTGCCAGCAGTCCTGCGGGAGCTTTGACAGATACGCAGTATTTT.

The J gene is TRBJ2-3, the V gene TRBV6-5; D might be TRBD1 (5 bases). Trimming pared 4 bases from V and 0 bases from J, leaving 11 bases between. This CDR3 comprises 15 residues. The germline V gene encodes CDR1 MNHEY and CDR2 SVGAGI. CDR3 nucleotides: TGTGCCAGCAGTTCGCCGACAGCGAGCACAGATACGCAGTATTTT. Its protein is CASSSPTASTDTQYF.

The V call is TRBV9, the J call TRBJ2-1; 11 nucleotides align to TRBD2. CDR3 length: 16 residues. Germline lookup yields CDR1 SGDLS and CDR2 YYNGEE. Unmatched junction bases numbered 13, after V lost 4 bases and J lost 10 bases. Here the CDR3 DNA reads TGTGCCAGCAGCTCCACCAGACTAGCGGGGTCGTGGGAGCAGTTCTTC. This codes for CASSSTRLAGSWEQFF.

This clone was detected only a few times. This rearrangement joins TRBV5-1 to TRBJ2-1, with D possibly being TRBD2 (6 bases). Germline CDR1 reads SGHRS; CDR2 reads YFSETQ. V was shortened by 2 bases and J by 10 bases, with 16 bases between the two germline ends. This CDR3 spans 14 amino acids. In DNA, the CDR3 is TGCGCCAGCAGCTTTGGGACTGTCCAAGGGGAGCAGTTCTTC. It specifies CASSFGTVQGEQFF.

The genes are TRBV5-1 and TRBJ1-4, with 7 bases aligning to TRBD1. CDR1 SGHRS and CDR2 YFSETQ come from the germline V gene. The J segment lost 6 bases and the V segment lost 2 bases, leaving 7 bases of the junction unmatched. CDR3 size: 15 residues. The CDR3 reads CASSFYGTEDEKLFF. CDR3 bases: TGCGCCAGCAGCTTTTACGGGACAGAAGATGAAAAACTGTTTTTT.